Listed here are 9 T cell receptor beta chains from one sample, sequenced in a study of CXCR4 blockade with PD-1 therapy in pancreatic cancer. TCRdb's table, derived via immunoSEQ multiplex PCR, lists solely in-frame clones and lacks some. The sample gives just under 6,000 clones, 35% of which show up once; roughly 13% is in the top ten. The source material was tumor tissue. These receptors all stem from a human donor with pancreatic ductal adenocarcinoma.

CDR3 loop: CASTQGPGNNQPQHF. The CDR3 DNA reads TGTGCCAGCACCCAGGGCCCCGGCAACAATCAGCCCCAGCATTTT. The chain uses TRBV28 and TRBJ1-5; the D gene is possibly TRBD1 (5 bases). CDR3 length: 15 residues. Germline V CDR1 and CDR2: MDHEN, SYDVKM. Trimming stripped 7 bases from V and 3 bases from J, with 16 bases between.

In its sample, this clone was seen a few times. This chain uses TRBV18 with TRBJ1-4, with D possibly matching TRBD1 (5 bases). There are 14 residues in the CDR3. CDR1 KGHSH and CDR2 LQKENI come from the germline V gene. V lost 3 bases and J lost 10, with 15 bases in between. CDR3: CASSPPGPRTKLFF. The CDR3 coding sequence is TGTGCCAGCTCACCTCCGGGGCCCCGGACAAAACTGTTTTTT.

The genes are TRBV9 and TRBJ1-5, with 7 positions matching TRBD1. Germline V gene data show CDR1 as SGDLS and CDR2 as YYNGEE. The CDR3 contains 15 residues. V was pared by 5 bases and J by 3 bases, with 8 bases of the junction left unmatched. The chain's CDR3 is CASSDETGINQPQHF. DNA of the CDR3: TGTGCCAGCAGTGACGAGACAGGGATCAATCAGCCCCAGCATTTT.

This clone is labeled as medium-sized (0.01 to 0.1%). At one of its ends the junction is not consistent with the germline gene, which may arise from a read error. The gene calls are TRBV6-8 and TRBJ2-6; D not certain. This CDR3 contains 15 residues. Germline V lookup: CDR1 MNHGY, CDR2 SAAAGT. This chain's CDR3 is CASSDSSSGANVLTF. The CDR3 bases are TGTGCCAGCAGTGACTCTAGCTCTGGGGCCAACGTCCTGACTTTC.

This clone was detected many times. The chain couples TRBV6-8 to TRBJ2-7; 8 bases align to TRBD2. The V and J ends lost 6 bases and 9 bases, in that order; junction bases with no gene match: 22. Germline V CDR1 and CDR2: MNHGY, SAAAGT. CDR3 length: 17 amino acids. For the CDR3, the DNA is TGTGCCAGCAGAAACGGAGAGAGCGTAGCGGGAAGCCCAGGGCAGTACTTC. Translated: CASRNGESVAGSPGQYF.

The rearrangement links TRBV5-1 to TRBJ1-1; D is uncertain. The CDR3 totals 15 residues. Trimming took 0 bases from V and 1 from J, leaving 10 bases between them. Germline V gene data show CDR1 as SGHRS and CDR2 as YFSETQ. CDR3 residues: CASSLDGFRNTEAFF. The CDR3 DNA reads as TGCGCCAGCAGCTTGGACGGGTTTCGGAACACTGAAGCTTTCTTT.

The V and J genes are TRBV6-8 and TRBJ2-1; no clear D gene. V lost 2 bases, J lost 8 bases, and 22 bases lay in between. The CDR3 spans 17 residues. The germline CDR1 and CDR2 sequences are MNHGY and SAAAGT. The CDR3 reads CASSYATGLLSRDEQFF. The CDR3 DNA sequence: TGTGCCAGCAGTTACGCGACCGGGCTCCTAAGTCGGGATGAGCAGTTCTTC.

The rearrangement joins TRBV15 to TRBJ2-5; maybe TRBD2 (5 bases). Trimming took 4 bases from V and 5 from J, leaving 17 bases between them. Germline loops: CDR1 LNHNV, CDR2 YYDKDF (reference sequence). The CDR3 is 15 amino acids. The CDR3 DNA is TGTGCCACCAGCAAAGAACGGTCTAGCCAGGAGACCCAGTACTTC. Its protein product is CATSKERSSQETQYF.

CDR3 loop: CASSSEGGSGANVLTF. DNA of the CDR3: TGTGCCAGCAGTTCCGAGGGGGGCTCTGGGGCCAACGTCCTGACTTTC. The chain uses TRBV6-8 and TRBJ2-6; either TRBD1 or TRBD2 may supply D (6 bases each). The CDR3 runs to 16 residues. V lost 4 bases, J lost 0 bases, and 10 bases lay in between. Germline CDR1 is MNHGY and CDR2 is SAAAGT.